These T cell receptor beta chains were read from a single sample in a study of shared clonotypes between healthy human individuals. Clones were read by immunoSEQ multiplex PCR, and TCRdb kept only the in-frame ones, dropping some. The sample has 1,400,000 or so clones, just under 99% seen once. Sequenced material: naive CD4+ T cells sorted from blood. Receptors originate from a man aged 30 to 45 in good health. CDR3s include the opening cysteine and the closing phenylalanine or tryptophan. The order of the fields is V gene, clone size, D gene, J gene, CDR3 protein, CDR3 DNA. The D gene is left open where the match is weak. Rows give clone size only sometimes, using once, few, many, or a class for an expanded clone.

TRBV28	-	-	TRBJ2-7	CASRKGGSYEQYF	TGTGCCAGCAGGAAAGGGGGATCCTACGAGCAGTACTTC
TRBV7-9	-	TRBD1	TRBJ2-6	CASSYRGQAVSGANVLTF	TGTGCCAGCAGCTACAGGGGACAGGCCGTCTCTGGGGCCAACGTCCTGACTTTC
TRBV27	-	TRBD1	TRBJ2-1	CASSQDRGRIVNEQFF	TGTGCCAGCAGTCAGGACAGGGGGCGAATTGTCAATGAGCAGTTCTTC
TRBV5-1	-	TRBD1	TRBJ2-2	CASRPGQTTGELFF	TGCGCCAGCAGGCCGGGACAGACCACCGGGGAGCTGTTTTTT
TRBV9	-	-	TRBJ2-7	CASSVGPGISYEQYF	TGTGCCAGCAGCGTAGGCCCAGGGATTAGTTACGAGCAGTACTTC
TRBV15	-	-	TRBJ1-2	CATSRTRTAYGYTF	TGTGCCACCAGCCGTACTAGGACAGCCTATGGCTACACCTTC
TRBV7-2	-	TRBD2	TRBJ2-7	CASSLVLSGFSYEQYF	TGTGCCAGCAGCTTAGTTCTTAGCGGGTTCTCCTACGAGCAGTACTTC
TRBV25-1	-	-	TRBJ1-2	CASSEPGHYGYTF	TGTGCCAGCAGTGAACCGGGACATTATGGCTACACCTTC
TRBV15	-	-	TRBJ1-5	CATSRETGGNQPQHF	TGTGCCACCAGCAGAGAAACAGGTGGGAATCAGCCCCAGCATTTT
TRBV28	-	TRBD1	TRBJ2-7	CASRLVDRGHYEQYF	TGTGCCAGCAGATTGGTTGACAGGGGCCACTACGAGCAGTACTTC
TRBV29-1	-	TRBD2	TRBJ2-3	CSVIGSGGSTDTQYF	TGCAGCGTTATCGGATCGGGGGGTAGCACAGATACGCAGTATTTT
TRBV10-3	-	-	TRBJ2-2	CAISGGGNGELFF	TGTGCCATCAGTGGGGGAGGTAACGGGGAGCTGTTTTTT
TRBV28	-	-	TRBJ2-3	CASSLTGSYTQYF	TGTGCCAGCAGTTTGACAGGATCCTATACGCAGTATTTT
TRBV6-5	-	-	TRBJ1-2	CASSPPGSYGYTF	TGTGCCAGCAGCCCTCCCGGGAGCTATGGCTACACCTTC
TRBV7-9	-	-	TRBJ2-6	CASSLFPSGANVLTF	TGTGCCAGCAGCTTATTTCCCTCTGGGGCCAACGTCCTGACTTTC
TRBV5-4	-	TRBD2	TRBJ2-5	CASSLGTSAQETQYF	TGTGCCAGCAGCTTGGGGACTAGCGCGCAAGAGACCCAGTACTTC
TRBV5-1	-	-	TRBJ1-2	CASSALPSTQGTNYGYTF	TGCGCCAGCAGTGCCCTGCCATCCACACAGGGAACTAACTATGGCTACACCTTC
TRBV5-1	-	TRBD2	TRBJ2-1	CASSLEAGGSYNEQFF	TGCGCCAGCAGCTTGGAGGCGGGAGGATCATACAATGAGCAGTTCTTC
TRBV7-8	-	-	TRBJ2-6	CASSQYGAGANVLTF	TGTGCCAGCAGCCAATACGGCGCTGGGGCCAACGTCCTGACTTTC
TRBV13	-	-	TRBJ2-5	CASSLGAWGGGVETQYF	TGTGCCAGCAGCTTAGGAGCGTGGGGAGGAGGCGTCGAGACCCAGTACTTC
TRBV19	-	-	TRBJ1-5	CASSIGRVSNQPQHF	TGTGCCAGTAGTATCGGTAGGGTGAGCAATCAGCCCCAGCATTTT
TRBV27	-	TRBD1	TRBJ2-1	CASSLWRGQGAHNEQFF	TGTGCCAGCAGTTTATGGAGGGGACAGGGGGCCCACAATGAGCAGTTCTTC
TRBV27	-	-	TRBJ2-5	CASSLVGSKTQYF	TGTGCCAGCAGTTTAGTAGGGAGTAAGACCCAGTACTTC
TRBV19	-	TRBD1	TRBJ2-7	CASSIASGGVLNEQYF	TGTGCCAGTAGTATAGCTTCAGGGGGCGTTCTCAACGAGCAGTACTTC
TRBV11-2	-	-	TRBJ2-3	CASSTTDTQYF	TGTGCCAGCAGCACTACAGATACGCAGTATTTT
TRBV6-4	-	-	TRBJ1-4	CASNGWGAGEKLFF	TGTGCCAGCAATGGCTGGGGCGCTGGGGAAAAACTGTTTTTT
TRBV6-4	-	TRBD1	TRBJ1-2	CASNPDRVYGYTF	TGTGCCAGCAACCCAGACAGGGTGTACGGCTACACCTTC
TRBV11-2	-	TRBD1	TRBJ1-4	CASSFDRGAEKLFF	TGTGCCAGCAGTTTCGACAGGGGTGCTGAAAAACTGTTTTTT
TRBV5-3	-	TRBD1	TRBJ2-2	CARSFGGTGNTGELFF	TGTGCCAGAAGCTTTGGCGGGACAGGGAACACCGGGGAGCTGTTTTTT
TRBV7-2	-	TRBD2	TRBJ2-1	CASSRLAGANEQFF	TGTGCCAGCAGCCGACTAGCGGGTGCAAATGAGCAGTTCTTC
TRBV25-1	-	TRBD1	TRBJ2-7	CASSEGGTGGPHEQYF	TGTGCCAGCAGTGAAGGAGGGACAGGGGGCCCCCACGAGCAGTACTTC
TRBV7-3	-	-	TRBJ1-5	CASSPGAYLQGPQHF	TGTGCCAGCAGCCCGGGGGCATACCTCCAGGGCCCCCAGCATTTT
TRBV4-1	-	TRBD1	TRBJ2-7	CASSPWDRVGEQYF	TGCGCCAGCAGCCCCTGGGACAGGGTGGGGGAGCAGTACTTC
TRBV28	-	-	TRBJ1-1	CASTPNGGAPTEAFF	TGTGCCAGCACCCCAAACGGGGGCGCACCCACTGAAGCTTTCTTT
TRBV7-2	-	-	TRBJ2-3	CASTLSASGTDTQYF	TGTGCCAGCACCCTTTCGGCTAGCGGCACAGATACGCAGTATTTT
TRBV5-5	once	-	TRBJ1-5	CASSLAALNQPQHF	TGTGCCAGCAGCTTGGCGGCACTCAATCAGCCCCAGCATTTT
TRBV5-6	-	-	TRBJ2-4	CASSSRPLAKNIQYF	TGTGCCAGCAGTAGCAGACCCTTGGCCAAAAACATTCAGTACTTC
TRBV2	-	-	TRBJ2-5	CASSESEDRRGTQYF	TGTGCCAGCAGTGAATCTGAAGACAGACGAGGGACCCAGTACTTC
TRBV6-5	-	-	TRBJ2-2	CASGGNTGELFF	TGTGCCAGCGGGGGCAACACCGGGGAGCTGTTTTTT
TRBV7-6	-	-	TRBJ2-5	CASSPTKTQYF	TGTGCCAGCAGCCCGACGAAGACCCAGTACTTC
TRBV21-1	-	-	TRBJ2-5	CASSKLRRELGETQYF	TGTGCCAGCAGCAAACTGAGGCGGGAGTTAGGAGAGACCCAGTACTTC
TRBV7-8	-	TRBD2	TRBJ2-7	CASSPSGGRVHEQYF	TGTGCCAGCAGCCCGTCGGGCGGGAGGGTCCACGAGCAGTACTTC
TRBV18	-	-	TRBJ1-2	CASSPLEGYNYGYTF	TGTGCCAGCTCACCACTGGAGGGGTATAACTATGGCTACACCTTC